The 4 T cell receptor beta chains in this list originate from one sample, sequenced in a study of CD8 T cells in Susac syndrome. When the RNA was reverse transcribed, random hexamers were used with an input of about 0.5 to 1 ug. A single record per CDR3 protein comes from TCRdb applying MiXCR to the immunoSEQ multiplex PCR reads. The sample holds about 210,000 distinct CDR3 sequences; about 95% are singletons and the top ten take roughly 0.09%. The sequenced sample consisted of CD4+ T cells from PBMCs. These receptors were taken from a human donor with multiple sclerosis.

V is TRBV12-3 or TRBV12-4 and J is TRBJ2-1; 7 bases fit TRBD2. V was clipped by 8 bases and J by 7 bases; unmatched bases: 11. This CDR3 is built from 14 residues. CDR3 sequence: CASRSAGEGNEQFF. CDR3 nucleotides: TGTGCCAGCCGTTCGGCGGGAGAAGGGAATGAGCAGTTCTTC.

The chain carries TRBV5-6 and TRBJ2-7, with D uncertain. The CDR3 is made up of 16 amino acids. The germline V and J ends were trimmed by 4 bases and 9 bases, with 26 bases remaining between them. The germline V gene has CDR1 SGHDT and CDR2 YYEEEE. The CDR3 is CASSIDRAASLSRQYF. Here the CDR3 DNA reads TGTGCCAGCAGCATAGACCGGGCGGCTAGTCTTTCCCGGCAGTACTTC. Supplemented by reference TRBV5-6 and TRBJ2-7, the full variable domain reads DAGVTQSPTHLIKTRGQQVTLRCSPKSGHDTVSWYQQALGQGPQFIFQYYEEEERQRGNFPDRFSGHQFPNYSSELNVNALLLGDSALYLCASSIDRAASLSRQYFGPGTRLTVT.

This clonotype was recorded only once. This chain uses TRBV29-1 with TRBJ2-1, with D tentatively TRBD2 (6 bases). Trimming took off 1 base at V and 4 bases at J, with 14 bases between the two ends. Germline V CDR1 and CDR2: SQVTM, ANQGSEA. There are 15 residues in the CDR3. The CDR3 loop is CSVEAGAGIYNEQFF. The CDR3 nucleotides read TGCAGCGTTGAAGCCGGTGCGGGGATATACAATGAGCAGTTCTTC.

The rearrangement joins TRBV12-3 or TRBV12-4 to TRBJ2-7; no clear D. The CDR3 extends over 14 amino acids. Trimming took 2 bases from V and 6 from J, leaving 14 bases between them. In DNA form, the CDR3 reads TGTGCCAGCAGTTTAATCACTACTTACGGCGAGCAGTACTTC. Translated, it gives CASSLITTYGEQYF.